Here is one T cell receptor beta chain with its context. This CDR3 contains 12 residues. Germline-derived CDR1 and CDR2 are MDHEN and SYDVKM. Between the trimmed V and J ends, which lost 8 bases and 4 bases, there was a span of 11 bases. The source of the sample is a study of blood T cell repertoires in COVID-19. TCRdb's copy holds only in-frame clones and misses some; the assay was immunoSEQ multiplex PCR. This table has 350,000 to 550,000 clones, roughly 90% appearing once. The V and J genes are TRBV28 and TRBJ1-2; D remains unclear. The clonotype comes from a woman in her twenties or thirties with acute or convalescent COVID-19. The sequenced sample was peripheral blood. The chain's CDR3 is CASGRESYGYTF. In nucleotides, the CDR3 is TGTGCCAGCGGTAGGGAGTCCTATGGCTACACCTTC.